This T cell receptor beta chain was documented in a study of T cell repertoires in aging, cancer and after chemotherapy (dated by TCRdb to the late 2010s). Regarding the study in general: The donors fell into six age groups ranging from 30 or younger to 70 or older, and each group had at least three individuals. Peripheral blood TCR beta repertoires from healthy donors and cancer patients were profiled to examine immunoaging and T cell reconstitution after chemotherapy. In the solid tumor group, the paired samples taken before and after chemotherapy came from brain tumor (glioblastoma) patients given temozolomide-based therapy. The full dataset contained millions of TCR reads. The cohort comprised 200 to 250 cancer patients, over 90 with hematological and 110 to 130 with solid cancers, plus 95 healthy donors as a reference group.

Overall study outcomes, separate from this receptor: In both cancer cohorts, the median generation probability rose over the chemotherapy interval, which suggests that the repertoire was reconstituted through rebound thymic output. It was noted by the authors that conclusions about immunological memory after chemotherapy cannot be drawn from the repertoire data. In healthy donors, the drop in TCR diversity with age came mainly from a loss of richness, whereas in cancer patients a loss of evenness also played a part. Significantly lower blood TCR diversity and higher clonality were observed in untreated patients with hematological or solid cancers than in age-matched healthy donors.

Concerning this clonotype itself: The antigen it recognizes is unknown. No base-level quality is on record; no much larger clone is a single base apart.

Genomic DNA extracted from peripheral blood, rather than sorted cells or RNA, was used as the source for amplification of TCR beta rearrangements. Spanning cysteine to phenylalanine, the CDR3 consists of 14 amino acids. Only the CDR3 region is kept as DNA, spanning 42 bases read in frame from base 1. V is clipped by 3 bases and J by 0 bases, and the sequence between their germline boundaries is 9 bases long. CDR1 is given as DFQATT and CDR2 as SNEGSKA, both from the germline V gene (reference sequence). Multiplex touch-down PCR with a mixed TRB-A/B primer pool was used to amplify rearranged TRB sequences covering the V, D and J segments. Illumina adapters and sample indices were attached to the amplicons in two consecutive PCR reactions using Phusion HS II polymerase. The amplicons were purified from gel with the NucleoSpin Gel and PCR Clean-up kit and then assessed with Qubit and an Agilent 2100 Bioanalyzer. Sequencing of the libraries was done on an Illumina MiSeq with paired-end, single-indexed 600-cycle runs. The original methods were these. MiXCR versions 2.12 and 3.0.5 were used to process the TRB sequences. A clone was defined as each unique CDR3 nucleotide sequence, and only productive sequences supported by at least two reads were kept. Shannon diversity, evenness, clonality (one minus evenness), and alpha-parameterized diversity profiles from alpha 0 to 5 were included as repertoire metrics. The IGoR algorithm was used to compute generation probabilities of clones in paired pre- and post-chemotherapy samples. TCRdb took the public reads, trimmed them with fastp at Q25, ran MiXCR for clone calling and kept in-frame beta chains. A single entry per CDR3 protein holds the most common genes and DNA from its merged rows. The V and J calls reflect TCRdb's pipeline rather than the authors' work. Here the sample has fewer than 2,000 distinct CDR3 sequences; under 60% occur a single time. Around 6.3% of the sample is taken by the ten largest.

The chain couples TRBV20-1 to TRBJ2-1, with TRBD2 tentatively as D gene (6 bases match). This receptor was identified in a human donor with a solid tumor. Sequencing used blood. The CDR3 corresponds to CSARMTSSYNEQFF. The sequence in DNA is TGCAGTGCTAGGATGACTAGCTCCTACAATGAGCAGTTCTTC.